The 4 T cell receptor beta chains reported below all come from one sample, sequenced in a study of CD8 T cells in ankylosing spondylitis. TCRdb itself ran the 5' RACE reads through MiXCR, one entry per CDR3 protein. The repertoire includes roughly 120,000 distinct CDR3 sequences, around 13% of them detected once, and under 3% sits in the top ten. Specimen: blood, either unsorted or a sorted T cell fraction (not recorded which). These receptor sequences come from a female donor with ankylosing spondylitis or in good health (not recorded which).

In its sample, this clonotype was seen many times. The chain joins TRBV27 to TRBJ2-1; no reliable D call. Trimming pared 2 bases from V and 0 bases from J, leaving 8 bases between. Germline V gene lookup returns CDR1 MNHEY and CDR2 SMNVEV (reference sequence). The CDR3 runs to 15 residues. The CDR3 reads CASSLVRSSYNEQFF. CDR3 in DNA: TGTGCCAGCAGTTTAGTAAGGAGCTCCTACAATGAGCAGTTCTTC.

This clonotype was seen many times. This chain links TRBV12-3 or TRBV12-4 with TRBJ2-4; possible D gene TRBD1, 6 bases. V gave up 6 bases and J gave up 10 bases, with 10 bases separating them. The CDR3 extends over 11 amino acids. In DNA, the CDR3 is TGTGCCAGCAGGCTGACAGGAATTCAGTACTTC. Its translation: CASRLTGIQYF.

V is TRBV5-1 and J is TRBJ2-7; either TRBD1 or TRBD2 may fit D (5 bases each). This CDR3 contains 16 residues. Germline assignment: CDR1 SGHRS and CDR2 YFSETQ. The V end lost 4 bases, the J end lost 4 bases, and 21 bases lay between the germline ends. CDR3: CASSLTGAGSSYEQYF. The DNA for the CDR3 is TGCGCCAGCAGCCTTACCGGGGCAGGGTCTTCTTACGAGCAGTACTTC.

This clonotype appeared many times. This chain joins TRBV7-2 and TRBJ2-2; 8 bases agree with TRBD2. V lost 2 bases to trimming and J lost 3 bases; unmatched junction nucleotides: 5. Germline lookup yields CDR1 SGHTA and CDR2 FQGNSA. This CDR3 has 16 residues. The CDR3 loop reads CASSLSGGLHTGELFF. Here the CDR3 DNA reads TGTGCCAGCAGCTTATCGGGGGGGCTACACACCGGGGAGCTGTTTTTT. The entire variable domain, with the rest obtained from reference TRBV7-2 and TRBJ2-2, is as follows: GAGVSQSPSNKVTEKGKDVELRCDPISGHTALYWYRQSLGQGLEFLIYFQGNSAPDKSGLPSDRFSAERTGGSVSTLTIQRTQQEDSAVYLCASSLSGGLHTGELFFGEGSRLTVL.